This TCR beta chain was sequenced during a study of shared clonotypes between healthy human individuals. Study information: Per-donor plates numbered three CD4 naive, three CD4 memory, two CD8 naive and one CD8 memory. Study-wide results and limits: The naive CD4 repertoires of a few donors were compared, and approximately 4.7% of clonotypes were shared.

Generated by immunoSEQ multiplex PCR, the TCRdb table keeps only in-frame clones and is missing some. The data contain about 2.4 million clones, approximately 94% of them singletons. This clone has a single count. What it binds is not known. CDR3 size: 16 residues. CDR1 and CDR2 from the germline V gene are MNHEY and SMNVEV (reference sequence). V was shortened by 1 base and J by 6 bases, with 16 bases between the two germline ends. J is TRBJ2-1 and V is TRBV27, with D perhaps TRBD1 or TRBD2 (5 bases each). This TCR came from a man younger than 35 in good health. Some clones in this sample may be carry-over from other donors' samples. Sample: naive CD4+ T cells from PBMCs. Noted subset: CD45RA+ positively selected. The DNA for the CDR3 is TGTGCCAGCAGTTTATTCGGGGCTATCGAGGGCAATGAGCAGTTCTTC. It specifies CASSLFGAIEGNEQFF.